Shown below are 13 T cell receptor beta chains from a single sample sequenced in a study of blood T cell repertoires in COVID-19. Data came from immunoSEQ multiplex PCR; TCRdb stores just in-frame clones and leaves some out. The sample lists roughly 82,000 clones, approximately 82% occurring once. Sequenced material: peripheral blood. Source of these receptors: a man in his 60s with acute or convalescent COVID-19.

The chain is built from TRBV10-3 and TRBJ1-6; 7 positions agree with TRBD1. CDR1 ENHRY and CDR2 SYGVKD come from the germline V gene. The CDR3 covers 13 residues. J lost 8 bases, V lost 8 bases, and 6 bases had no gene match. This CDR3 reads CAIRGGLDSPLHF. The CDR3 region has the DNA TGTGCCATCCGAGGGGGCCTCGATTCACCCCTCCACTTT.

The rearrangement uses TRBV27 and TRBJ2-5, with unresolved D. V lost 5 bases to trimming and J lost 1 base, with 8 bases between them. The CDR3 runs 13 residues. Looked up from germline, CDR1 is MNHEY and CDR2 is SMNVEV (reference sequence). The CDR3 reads CASSRTPQETQYF. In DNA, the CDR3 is TGTGCCAGCAGTCGCACACCCCAAGAGACCCAGTACTTC.

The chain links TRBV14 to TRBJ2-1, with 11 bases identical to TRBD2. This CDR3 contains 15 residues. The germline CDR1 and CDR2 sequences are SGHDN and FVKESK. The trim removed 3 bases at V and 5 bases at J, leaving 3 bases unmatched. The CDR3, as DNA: TGTGCCAGCAGCCAGACTAGCGGGACCCACAATGAGCAGTTCTTC. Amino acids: CASSQTSGTHNEQFF.

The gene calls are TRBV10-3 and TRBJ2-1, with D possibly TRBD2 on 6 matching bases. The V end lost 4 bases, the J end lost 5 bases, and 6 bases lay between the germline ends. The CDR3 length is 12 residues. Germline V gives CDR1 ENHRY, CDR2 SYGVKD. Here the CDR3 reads CAISVADNEQFF. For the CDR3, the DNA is TGTGCCATCAGTGTAGCGGACAATGAGCAGTTCTTC.

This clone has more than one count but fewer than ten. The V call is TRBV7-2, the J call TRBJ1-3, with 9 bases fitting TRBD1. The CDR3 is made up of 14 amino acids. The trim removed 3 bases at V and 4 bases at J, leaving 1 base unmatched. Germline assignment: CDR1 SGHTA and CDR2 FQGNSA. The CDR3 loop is CASSLTGGGNTIYF. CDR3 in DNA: TGTGCCAGCAGCTTGACAGGGGGGGGAAACACCATATATTTT.

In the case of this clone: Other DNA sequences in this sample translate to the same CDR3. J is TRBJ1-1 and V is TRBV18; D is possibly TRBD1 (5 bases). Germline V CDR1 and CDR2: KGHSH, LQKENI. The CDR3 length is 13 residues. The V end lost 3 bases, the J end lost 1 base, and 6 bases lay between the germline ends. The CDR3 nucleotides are TGTGCCAGCTCACCCGGACAGAACACTGAAGCTTTCTTT. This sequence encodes CASSPGQNTEAFF.

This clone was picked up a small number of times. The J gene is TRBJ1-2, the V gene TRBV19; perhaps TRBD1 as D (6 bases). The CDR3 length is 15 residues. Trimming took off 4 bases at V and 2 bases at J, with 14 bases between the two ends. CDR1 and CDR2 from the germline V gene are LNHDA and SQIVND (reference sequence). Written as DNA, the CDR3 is TGTGCCAGTAGTAGGGACACGCAGGGAAACTATGGCTACACCTTC. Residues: CASSRDTQGNYGYTF.

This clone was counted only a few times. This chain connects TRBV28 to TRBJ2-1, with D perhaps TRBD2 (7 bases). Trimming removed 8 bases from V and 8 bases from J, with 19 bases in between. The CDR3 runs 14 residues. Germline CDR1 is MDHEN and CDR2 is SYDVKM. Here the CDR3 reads CASARGGAQDEQFF. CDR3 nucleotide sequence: TGTGCCAGCGCCCGAGGGGGGGCTCAAGATGAGCAGTTCTTC.

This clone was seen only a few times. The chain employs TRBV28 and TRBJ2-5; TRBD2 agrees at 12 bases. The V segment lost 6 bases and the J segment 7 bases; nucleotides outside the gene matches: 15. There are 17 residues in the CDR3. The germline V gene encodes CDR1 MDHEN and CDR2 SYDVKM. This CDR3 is CASSLGTGLAGQGTQYF. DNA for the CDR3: TGTGCCAGCAGCTTGGGAACCGGACTAGCGGGACAGGGGACCCAGTACTTC.

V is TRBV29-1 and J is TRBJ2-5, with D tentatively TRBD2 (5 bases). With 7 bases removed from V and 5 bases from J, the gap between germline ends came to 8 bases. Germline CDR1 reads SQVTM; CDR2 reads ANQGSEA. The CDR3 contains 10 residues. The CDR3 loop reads CSAKRETQYF. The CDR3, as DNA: TGCAGCGCTAAGCGGGAGACCCAGTACTTC.

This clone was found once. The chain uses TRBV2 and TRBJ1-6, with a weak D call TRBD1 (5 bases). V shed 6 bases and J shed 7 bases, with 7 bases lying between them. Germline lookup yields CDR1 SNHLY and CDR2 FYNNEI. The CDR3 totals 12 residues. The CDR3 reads CASSPGNSPLHF. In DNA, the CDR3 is TGTGCCAGCAGCCCAGGGAATTCACCCCTCCACTTT.

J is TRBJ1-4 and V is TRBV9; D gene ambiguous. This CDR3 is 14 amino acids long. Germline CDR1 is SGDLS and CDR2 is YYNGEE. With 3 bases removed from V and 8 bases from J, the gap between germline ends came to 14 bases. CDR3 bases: TGTGCCAGCAGCGGGCTCGGGAGTTTCGAAAAACTGTTTTTT. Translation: CASSGLGSFEKLFF.

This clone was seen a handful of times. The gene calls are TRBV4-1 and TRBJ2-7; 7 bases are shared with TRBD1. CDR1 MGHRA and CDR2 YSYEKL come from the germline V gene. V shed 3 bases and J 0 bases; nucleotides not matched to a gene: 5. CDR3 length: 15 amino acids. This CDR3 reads CASSQGRGSSYEQYF. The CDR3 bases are TGCGCCAGCAGCCAGGGCAGGGGGAGCTCCTACGAGCAGTACTTC.